Listed below are T cell receptor beta chains from one sample, sequenced in a study of PD-1 blockade in classical Hodgkin lymphoma. TCRdb keeps only in-frame clones here, not all; method: immunoSEQ multiplex PCR. The table has about 75,000 clones, about 92% seen once; the top ten hold approximately 8.1%. This specimen was peripheral blood mononuclear cells (PBMCs), taken at baseline. These receptors all stem from a human donor with classical Hodgkin lymphoma. CDR3s include the opening cysteine and the closing phenylalanine or tryptophan. A D gene is named only where the DNA matches it firmly. Some rows mark clone size as missing; the rest say once, few, many or name a class of expanded clone.

V gene	clone size	D gene	J gene	CDR3 protein	CDR3 DNA
TRBV7-2	NA	TRBD2	TRBJ2-7	CASSFFGLAGVYEQYF	TGTGCCAGCAGCTTCTTCGGACTAGCGGGAGTATACGAGCAGTACTTC
TRBV30	once	NA	TRBJ2-7	CAWSGYQGGEQYF	TGTGCCTGGAGTGGCTACCAGGGCGGCGAGCAGTACTTC
TRBV7-3	NA	TRBD1	TRBJ1-1	CASSLTDRGDAEAFF	TGTGCCAGCAGCTTAACGGACAGGGGGGATGCTGAAGCTTTCTTT
TRBV19	NA	TRBD2	TRBJ2-5	CASGPSGKETQYF	TGTGCCAGTGGCCCTAGCGGAAAAGAGACCCAGTACTTC
TRBV7-9	NA	TRBD2	TRBJ2-3	CASSLAGIKNTQYF	TGTGCCAGCAGCCTAGCGGGAATTAAAAATACGCAGTATTTT
TRBV10-1	NA	NA	TRBJ1-2	CASNRGLYGYTF	TGCGCCAGCAATAGGGGTCTCTATGGCTACACCTTC
TRBV5-8	NA	NA	TRBJ1-5	CASSSGPGSNQPQHF	TGTGCCAGCAGCTCCGGTCCCGGTAGCAATCAGCCCCAGCATTTT
TRBV19	NA	NA	TRBJ1-1	CASSRDGDYTEAFF	TGTGCCAGTAGTAGGGACGGCGATTACACTGAAGCTTTCTTT
TRBV4-1	NA	TRBD1	TRBJ2-7	CASSQMTGTAYEQYF	TGCGCCAGCAGCCAGATGACCGGGACAGCATACGAGCAGTACTTC
TRBV2	NA	NA	TRBJ1-1	CASSGGGWDINTEAFF	TGTGCCAGCAGTGGGGGGGGCTGGGATATAAACACTGAAGCTTTCTTT
TRBV7-6	few	NA	TRBJ2-7	CASSFWSQEQYF	TGTGCCAGCAGCTTTTGGTCGCAAGAGCAGTACTTC
TRBV30	NA	NA	TRBJ1-5	CAWSVRQGNQPQHF	TGTGCCTGGAGTGTTCGGCAGGGCAATCAGCCCCAGCATTTT
TRBV6-6	NA	NA	TRBJ1-1	CASSYAENTEAFF	TGTGCCAGCAGTTACGCTGAGAACACTGAAGCTTTCTTT
TRBV9	NA	NA	TRBJ1-2	CASSVPGTNYGYTF	TGTGCCAGCAGCGTCCCCGGGACAAATTATGGCTACACCTTC
TRBV27	NA	TRBD2	TRBJ2-1	CASSSPVRGGNEQFF	TGTGCCAGCAGTTCGCCTGTGAGGGGAGGGAATGAGCAGTTCTTC
TRBV30	NA	NA	TRBJ1-5	CAWSVPDPTDQPQHF	TGTGCCTGGAGTGTACCGGACCCGACGGATCAGCCCCAGCATTTT
TRBV30	NA	TRBD1	TRBJ1-5	CAWSPTGADQPQHF	TGTGCCTGGAGTCCCACAGGGGCCGATCAGCCCCAGCATTTT
TRBV19	NA	TRBD1	TRBJ1-5	CASSIGTGINQPQHF	TGTGCCAGTAGTATAGGGACAGGCATAAATCAGCCCCAGCATTTT
TRBV2	few	NA	TRBJ1-5	CASSPAGKSTGNQPQHF	TGTGCCAGCAGTCCCGCCGGGAAGAGTACTGGCAATCAGCCCCAGCATTTT
TRBV5-1	NA	TRBD1	TRBJ1-2	CASSADRGEGYTF	TGCGCCAGCAGCGCAGACAGGGGGGAAGGCTACACCTTC
TRBV20-1	once	NA	TRBJ2-3	CSTYTDTQYF	TGCAGTACTTACACAGATACGCAGTATTTT
TRBV15	NA	NA	TRBJ2-5	CATSRFPETQYF	TGTGCCACCAGCAGATTCCCAGAGACCCAGTACTTC
TRBV7-2	NA	NA	TRBJ1-2	CASSLDPPYGYTF	TGTGCCAGCAGCTTAGACCCACCCTATGGCTACACCTTC
TRBV5-1	NA	TRBD2	TRBJ2-1	CASRSLAGRDEQFF	TGCGCCAGCAGAAGTCTAGCGGGGAGGGATGAGCAGTTCTTC
TRBV19	NA	NA	TRBJ1-1	CASSFHSREAFF	TGTGCCAGTAGTTTCCACAGCCGCGAAGCTTTCTTT
TRBV11-2	NA	NA	TRBJ2-5	CASSFFLRTQETQYF	TGTGCCAGCAGCTTCTTTTTACGGACCCAAGAGACCCAGTACTTC
TRBV4-1	NA	NA	TRBJ2-7	CASSQEASAYYEQYF	TGCGCCAGCAGCCAAGAAGCCTCCGCCTACTACGAGCAGTACTTC
TRBV5-1	NA	NA	TRBJ1-1	CASSLVGHKNTEAFF	TGCGCCAGCAGCTTGGTGGGGCACAAGAACACTGAAGCTTTCTTT
TRBV18	NA	NA	TRBJ1-1	CASSPGGGNTEAFF	TGTGCCAGCTCACCCGGAGGGGGGAACACTGAAGCTTTCTTT
TRBV7-2	NA	NA	TRBJ2-3	CASSRKGGVTDTQYF	TGTGCCAGCAGCCGAAAAGGGGGAGTTACAGATACGCAGTATTTT
TRBV5-4	NA	TRBD2	TRBJ2-5	CASSQRLADQETQYF	TGTGCCAGCAGCCAGAGACTAGCGGACCAAGAGACCCAGTACTTC
TRBV7-9	NA	TRBD1	TRBJ2-7	CASSLRDRGAHEQYF	TGTGCCAGCAGCTTGCGGGACAGGGGTGCCCACGAGCAGTACTTC
TRBV27	NA	NA	TRBJ1-5	CASSPGRGHQPQHF	TGTGCCAGCAGCCCGGGCAGGGGACATCAGCCCCAGCATTTT
TRBV5-1	NA	NA	TRBJ1-2	CASSLLAGDVEGYTF	TGCGCCAGCAGCTTGTTGGCAGGGGACGTTGAAGGCTACACCTTC
TRBV27	NA	NA	TRBJ1-2	CASSLAGTSDSNYGYTF	TGTGCCAGCAGTTTGGCCGGGACATCGGATTCTAACTATGGCTACACCTTC
TRBV7-3	NA	TRBD1	TRBJ2-2	CASSPQMDRGSGELFF	TGTGCCAGCAGCCCACAGATGGACAGGGGGTCCGGGGAGCTGTTTTTT
TRBV25-1	NA	TRBD1	TRBJ2-7	CASGTDYEQYF	TGTGCATCCGGGACAGATTACGAGCAGTACTTC
TRBV5-1	once	TRBD2	TRBJ2-1	CASSPSGGAFIESYNEQFF	TGCGCCAGCAGCCCGAGCGGGGGGGCCTTCATAGAATCCTACAATGAGCAGTTCTTC
TRBV28	NA	TRBD1	TRBJ1-1	CAGQGTGVDTEAFF	TGTGCCGGACAGGGGACAGGGGTCGACACTGAAGCTTTCTTT
TRBV6-6	NA	NA	TRBJ1-4	CASRAQSRNEKLFF	TGTGCCAGCAGGGCACAGTCGAGGAATGAAAAACTGTTTTTT
TRBV6-5	NA	NA	TRBJ1-2	CASSYSAAWGYTF	TGTGCCAGCAGTTACTCGGCCGCCTGGGGCTACACCTTC
TRBV9	NA	NA	TRBJ1-2	CASSVEFVGGYTF	TGTGCCAGCAGCGTAGAGTTCGTGGGTGGCTACACCTTC
TRBV10-3	NA	NA	TRBJ2-2	CAISPREPTGELFF	TGTGCCATCAGCCCCCGGGAGCCCACCGGGGAGCTGTTTTTT
TRBV5-6	NA	TRBD1	TRBJ1-5	CASSVTGVNQPQHF	TGTGCCAGCAGCGTTACAGGGGTGAATCAGCCCCAGCATTTT
TRBV9	NA	NA	TRBJ2-7	CASSRQYF	TGTGCCAGCAGCCGGCAGTACTTC
TRBV7-6	NA	TRBD1	TRBJ2-7	CASSLAEGQNYEQYF	TGTGCCAGCAGCTTAGCCGAGGGACAGAACTACGAGCAGTACTTC
TRBV30	NA	NA	TRBJ2-3	CAWSGGQSTDTQYF	TGTGCCTGGAGCGGAGGGCAGAGCACAGATACGCAGTATTTT
TRBV6-5	NA	NA	TRBJ2-7	CASSYSLGGEQYF	TGTGCCAGCAGTTACTCCTTAGGTGGAGAGCAGTACTTC
TRBV27	NA	NA	TRBJ2-2	CASSLGDTGELFF	TGTGCCAGCAGTTTAGGAGACACCGGGGAGCTGTTTTTT
TRBV29-1	NA	NA	TRBJ2-7	CSVDKEDAYEQYF	TGCAGCGTCGACAAGGAAGATGCCTACGAGCAGTACTTC
TRBV25-1	NA	NA	TRBJ2-5	CASSDQGWETQYF	TGTGCCAGCAGTGACCAAGGATGGGAGACCCAGTACTTC
TRBV7-9	NA	NA	TRBJ2-6	CASSLFPSDAGANVLTF	TGTGCCAGCAGCTTATTCCCTTCAGACGCTGGGGCCAACGTCCTGACTTTC